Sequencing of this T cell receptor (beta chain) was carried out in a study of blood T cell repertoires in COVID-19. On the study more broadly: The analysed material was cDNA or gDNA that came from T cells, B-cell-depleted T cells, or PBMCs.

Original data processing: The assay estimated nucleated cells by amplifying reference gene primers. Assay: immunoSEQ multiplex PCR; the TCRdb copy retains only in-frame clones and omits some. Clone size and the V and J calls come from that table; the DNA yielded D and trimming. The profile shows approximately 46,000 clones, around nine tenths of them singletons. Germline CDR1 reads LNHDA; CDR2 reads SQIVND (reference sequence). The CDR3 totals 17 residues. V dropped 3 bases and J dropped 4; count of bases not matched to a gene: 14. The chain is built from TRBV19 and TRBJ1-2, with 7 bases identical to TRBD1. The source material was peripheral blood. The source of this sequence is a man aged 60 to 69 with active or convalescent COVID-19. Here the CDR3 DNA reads TGTGCCAGTAGTATCCCAGGGGGAAATTTCATAGGCTATGGCTACACCTTC. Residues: CASSIPGGNFIGYGYTF.